This T cell receptor (beta chain) was identified in a study of CXCR3-negative and CXCR3-positive naive CD8 T cells. General study points: Partial loss of CXCR3 expression followed cryopreservation; most assays used fresh PBMCs. Naive CXCR3-negative and CXCR3-positive cells had similar TRBV-TRBJ usage; memory differed. CXCR3-negative naive cells had less hydrophobic TRB CDR3s than did CXCR3-positive naive cells.

CDR1 DFQATT and CDR2 SNEGSKA come from the germline V gene (reference sequence). There are 12 residues in the CDR3. Libraries of TRB cDNA were made by 5' RACE and carried UMIs. Reprocessing the 5' RACE reads, TCRdb reports a single entry for every CDR3 protein and omits DNA. The sample includes about 85,000 distinct CDR3 sequences. Its frequency marks this clonotype as large. The antigen is undetermined. The specimen was naive CXCR3+ CD8+ T cells from blood. Subset: CD45RO-CCR7+CD27+CD95- naive CD8+ T cells expressing CXCR3 (TNR3+). The sequence was collected from a human donor in good health. Some clones in this sample may be carry-over from other donors' samples. V gene TRBV20-1 combines with J gene TRBJ2-1; the D call of TRBD1 rests on TCRdb alone, since no DNA is present to check it. The chain's CDR3 is CSARLGDVEQFF.